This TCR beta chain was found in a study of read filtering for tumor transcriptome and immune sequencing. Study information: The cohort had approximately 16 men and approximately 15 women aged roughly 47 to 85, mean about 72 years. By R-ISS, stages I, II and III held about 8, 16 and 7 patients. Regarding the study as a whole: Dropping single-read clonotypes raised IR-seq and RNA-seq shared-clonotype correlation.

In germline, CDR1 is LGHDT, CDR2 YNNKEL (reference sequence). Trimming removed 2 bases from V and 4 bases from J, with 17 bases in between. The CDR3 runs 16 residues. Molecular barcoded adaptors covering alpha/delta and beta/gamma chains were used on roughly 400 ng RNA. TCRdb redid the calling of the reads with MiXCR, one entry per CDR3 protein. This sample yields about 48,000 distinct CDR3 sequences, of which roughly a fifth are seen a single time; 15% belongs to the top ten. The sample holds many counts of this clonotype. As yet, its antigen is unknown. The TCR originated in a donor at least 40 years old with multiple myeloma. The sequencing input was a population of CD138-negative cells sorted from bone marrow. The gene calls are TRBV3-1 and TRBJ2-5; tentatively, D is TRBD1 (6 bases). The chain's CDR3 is CASSQRTTGFSETQYF. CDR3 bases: TGTGCCAGCAGCCAACGTACTACAGGGTTTTCAGAGACCCAGTACTTC.